These T cell receptor beta chains were read from a single sample in a study of vaccination effects on CD4 cells after COVID-19. These receptors have no known antigen. TCRdb keeps only in-frame clones here, not all; method: immunoSEQ multiplex PCR. The sample lists roughly 70,000 clones, over 60% occurring once. The specimen comprised CD4+ T cells from PBMCs cultured with HIV peptides, sampled before COVID-19 vaccination. These receptors originate from a human donor who had a prior SARS-CoV-2 infection. Each CDR3 is given with its conserved first and last residue. A D gene is named only where the DNA matches it firmly. The listing skips clone size in some rows; elsewhere it reads once, few, many or a size class.

D gene: TRBD2; clone size: NA; J gene: TRBJ2-1; V gene: TRBV19; CDR3 protein: CASSRTGTSGVYEQFF; CDR3 DNA: TGTGCCAGTAGCCGGACCGGGACTAGCGGGGTCTATGAGCAGTTCTTC
D gene: TRBD2; clone size: NA; J gene: TRBJ2-7; V gene: TRBV18; CDR3 protein: CASSPAGGDHEQYF; CDR3 DNA: TGTGCCAGCTCCCCCGCGGGGGGGGACCACGAGCAGTACTTC
D gene: TRBD2; clone size: few; J gene: TRBJ2-1; V gene: TRBV5-1; CDR3 protein: CASSGGTSGYVDWQFF; CDR3 DNA: TGCGCCAGCAGCGGGGGAACTAGCGGGTATGTTGATTGGCAGTTCTTC
D gene: NA; clone size: NA; J gene: TRBJ1-4; V gene: TRBV28; CDR3 protein: CASSPFGGGEKLFF; CDR3 DNA: TGTGCCAGCAGTCCATTCGGGGGTGGTGAAAAACTGTTTTTT
D gene: NA; clone size: NA; J gene: TRBJ2-7; V gene: TRBV3-1/TRBV3-2; CDR3 protein: CASSQTSWEPPSYEQYF; CDR3 DNA: TGTGCCAGCAGCCAAACCTCGTGGGAGCCTCCCTCCTACGAGCAGTACTTC
D gene: TRBD2; clone size: NA; J gene: TRBJ2-1; V gene: TRBV5-1; CDR3 protein: CASSPTSGSYNEQFF; CDR3 DNA: TGCGCCAGCAGCCCTACTAGCGGGAGTTACAATGAGCAGTTCTTC
D gene: NA; clone size: NA; J gene: TRBJ2-1; V gene: TRBV6-5; CDR3 protein: CATWESGRNEQFF; CDR3 DNA: TGTGCCACCTGGGAATCAGGGCGCAATGAGCAGTTCTTC
D gene: NA; clone size: NA; J gene: TRBJ1-2; V gene: TRBV7-9; CDR3 protein: CASSLRPVINYGYTF; CDR3 DNA: TGTGCCAGCAGCTTAAGGCCAGTGATTAACTATGGCTACACCTTC
D gene: NA; clone size: NA; J gene: TRBJ2-7; V gene: TRBV7-9; CDR3 protein: CASSSRTDPSYEQYF; CDR3 DNA: TGTGCCAGCAGCTCACGGACAGATCCCTCCTACGAGCAGTACTTC
D gene: NA; clone size: once; J gene: TRBJ1-5; V gene: TRBV5-1; CDR3 protein: CASSHDHPGVLVNSNQPQHF; CDR3 DNA: TGCGCCAGCAGCCACGACCACCCAGGGGTCCTGGTGAATAGCAATCAGCCCCAGCATTTT
D gene: TRBD2; clone size: NA; J gene: TRBJ2-7; V gene: TRBV30; CDR3 protein: CAWEGLAGGRIYEQYF; CDR3 DNA: TGTGCCTGGGAGGGACTAGCGGGCGGGAGGATCTACGAGCAGTACTTC
D gene: TRBD2; clone size: NA; J gene: TRBJ2-1; V gene: TRBV7-3; CDR3 protein: CASGLAGRNEQFF; CDR3 DNA: TGTGCCAGCGGGCTAGCGGGACGCAATGAGCAGTTCTTC
D gene: NA; clone size: once; J gene: TRBJ2-5; V gene: TRBV5-1; CDR3 protein: CASSLSGNQETQYF; CDR3 DNA: TGCGCCAGCAGCTTGTCAGGGAACCAAGAGACCCAGTACTTC
D gene: NA; clone size: NA; J gene: TRBJ2-3; V gene: TRBV4-1; CDR3 protein: CASSQDVNQATQYF; CDR3 DNA: TGCGCCAGCAGCCAAGATGTAAACCAAGCTACGCAGTATTTT
D gene: TRBD2; clone size: NA; J gene: TRBJ2-7; V gene: TRBV7-2; CDR3 protein: CASSLVSGGAAEQYF; CDR3 DNA: TGTGCCAGCAGCTTAGTAAGCGGGGGGGCCGCTGAGCAGTACTTC
D gene: NA; clone size: NA; J gene: TRBJ2-7; V gene: TRBV18; CDR3 protein: CASSPAQNDRDPYEQYF; CDR3 DNA: TGTGCCAGCTCACCGGCCCAAAACGACCGGGACCCCTACGAGCAGTACTTC
D gene: NA; clone size: NA; J gene: TRBJ2-1; V gene: TRBV7-2; CDR3 protein: CASSLVPGQSSYNEQFF; CDR3 DNA: TGTGCCAGCAGCTTAGTTCCGGGCCAGAGCTCCTACAATGAGCAGTTCTTC
D gene: NA; clone size: few; J gene: TRBJ2-7; V gene: TRBV3-1/TRBV3-2; CDR3 protein: CASSQPGVYEQYF; CDR3 DNA: TGTGCCAGCAGCCAGCCGGGGGTCTACGAGCAGTACTTC
D gene: NA; clone size: NA; J gene: TRBJ2-2; V gene: TRBV5-6; CDR3 protein: CASSFRQLNTGELFF; CDR3 DNA: TGTGCCAGCAGCTTTAGACAGTTAAACACCGGGGAGCTGTTTTTT
D gene: NA; clone size: NA; J gene: TRBJ1-5; V gene: TRBV6-6; CDR3 protein: CASRRPQGFRQPQHF; CDR3 DNA: TGTGCCAGCAGAAGACCCCAGGGATTTCGGCAGCCCCAGCATTTT
D gene: NA; clone size: NA; J gene: TRBJ1-5; V gene: TRBV18; CDR3 protein: CASSPTYQQGRNQPQHF; CDR3 DNA: TGTGCCAGCTCACCTACCTATCAACAGGGCCGCAATCAGCCCCAGCATTTT
D gene: TRBD2; clone size: NA; J gene: TRBJ2-7; V gene: TRBV6-2/TRBV6-3; CDR3 protein: CASSYSIGHGGRAGEQYF; CDR3 DNA: TGTGCCAGCAGTTACTCGATTGGGCATGGCGGGAGGGCTGGTGAGCAGTACTTC
D gene: TRBD1; clone size: few; J gene: TRBJ1-1; V gene: TRBV3-1/TRBV3-2; CDR3 protein: CASSQRTGVSRKAFF; CDR3 DNA: TGTGCCAGCAGCCAACGGACAGGGGTAAGCAGGAAAGCTTTCTTT
D gene: TRBD1; clone size: once; J gene: TRBJ2-5; V gene: TRBV5-4; CDR3 protein: CASSLVTGGQETQYF; CDR3 DNA: TGTGCCAGCAGCTTGGTAACAGGGGGACAAGAGACCCAGTACTTC
D gene: NA; clone size: NA; J gene: TRBJ1-2; V gene: TRBV2; CDR3 protein: CASSEGTGYGYTF; CDR3 DNA: TGTGCCAGCAGTGAGGGGACCGGGTATGGCTACACCTTC
D gene: NA; clone size: NA; J gene: TRBJ1-1; V gene: TRBV12-3/TRBV12-4; CDR3 protein: CASSLRRGDEAFF; CDR3 DNA: TGTGCCAGCAGTTTACGGCGCGGGGATGAAGCTTTCTTT
D gene: NA; clone size: NA; J gene: TRBJ1-1; V gene: TRBV5-8; CDR3 protein: CASRTGMNTEAFF; CDR3 DNA: TGTGCCAGCAGAACAGGGATGAACACTGAAGCTTTCTTT
D gene: TRBD2; clone size: NA; J gene: TRBJ2-3; V gene: TRBV11-3; CDR3 protein: CASSFAGVEDTQYF; CDR3 DNA: TGTGCCAGCAGCTTCGCGGGAGTGGAAGATACGCAGTATTTT
D gene: NA; clone size: NA; J gene: TRBJ2-3; V gene: TRBV12-3/TRBV12-4; CDR3 protein: CASRTSSTQYF; CDR3 DNA: TGTGCCAGCAGAACAAGCAGTACGCAGTATTTT
D gene: NA; clone size: few; J gene: TRBJ2-3; V gene: TRBV4-1; CDR3 protein: CASSQEEFTDTQYF; CDR3 DNA: TGCGCCAGCAGCCAAGAAGAGTTCACAGATACGCAGTATTTT
D gene: NA; clone size: NA; J gene: TRBJ2-1; V gene: TRBV9; CDR3 protein: CASSVYEISDEQFF; CDR3 DNA: TGTGCCAGCAGCGTATATGAGATATCTGATGAGCAGTTCTTC
D gene: NA; clone size: NA; J gene: TRBJ2-3; V gene: TRBV18; CDR3 protein: CASSPASPAGGPDTQYF; CDR3 DNA: TGTGCCAGCTCACCAGCCTCGCCAGCAGGAGGGCCAGATACGCAGTATTTT
D gene: NA; clone size: NA; J gene: TRBJ2-5; V gene: TRBV9; CDR3 protein: CASSVGAIEQETQYF; CDR3 DNA: TGTGCCAGCAGCGTGGGAGCTATCGAACAAGAGACCCAGTACTTC
D gene: TRBD2; clone size: NA; J gene: TRBJ2-1; V gene: TRBV7-3; CDR3 protein: CASSLFGTSPEQFF; CDR3 DNA: TGTGCCAGCAGCTTATTTGGGACTAGTCCGGAGCAGTTCTTC
D gene: NA; clone size: NA; J gene: TRBJ2-4; V gene: TRBV5-1; CDR3 protein: CASSLVVGLGKNIQYF; CDR3 DNA: TGCGCCAGCAGCTTGGTTGTGGGATTAGGCAAAAACATTCAGTACTTC
D gene: NA; clone size: once; J gene: TRBJ2-2; V gene: TRBV12-5; CDR3 protein: CASGLVRGTGELFF; CDR3 DNA: TGTGCTAGTGGTTTGGTACGGGGCACCGGGGAGCTGTTTTTT
D gene: TRBD2; clone size: NA; J gene: TRBJ2-1; V gene: TRBV5-8; CDR3 protein: CASAEGGSSYNEQFF; CDR3 DNA: TGTGCCAGCGCTGAGGGAGGGAGCTCCTACAATGAGCAGTTCTTC
D gene: NA; clone size: NA; J gene: TRBJ1-5; V gene: TRBV7-8; CDR3 protein: CASSQDRDGNQPQHF; CDR3 DNA: TGTGCCAGCAGCCAGGACCGGGACGGCAATCAGCCCCAGCATTTT
D gene: TRBD2; clone size: NA; J gene: TRBJ2-1; V gene: TRBV9; CDR3 protein: CASSAGTSGGRYNEQFF; CDR3 DNA: TGTGCCAGCAGCGCCGGGACTAGCGGGGGCCGTTACAATGAGCAGTTCTTC
D gene: TRBD2; clone size: NA; J gene: TRBJ2-5; V gene: TRBV5-1; CDR3 protein: CASSLELAGEETQYF; CDR3 DNA: TGCGCCAGCAGCTTGGAACTAGCGGGGGAAGAGACCCAGTACTTC
D gene: NA; clone size: once; J gene: TRBJ2-7; V gene: TRBV6-1; CDR3 protein: CASSEGGTRAYEQYF; CDR3 DNA: TGTGCCAGCAGTGAAGGAGGGACAAGGGCCTACGAGCAGTACTTC
D gene: TRBD2; clone size: NA; J gene: TRBJ2-1; V gene: TRBV29-1; CDR3 protein: CSVEGAGGVEQFF; CDR3 DNA: TGCAGCGTTGAGGGGGCGGGAGGGGTGGAGCAGTTCTTC
D gene: TRBD2; clone size: NA; J gene: TRBJ2-5; V gene: TRBV11-2; CDR3 protein: CASSLSSGRAVATQYF; CDR3 DNA: TGTGCCAGCAGCTTATCTAGCGGGAGGGCCGTGGCGACCCAGTACTTC
D gene: TRBD2; clone size: NA; J gene: TRBJ2-3; V gene: TRBV5-4; CDR3 protein: CASSPPGLAGAGTDTQYF; CDR3 DNA: TGTGCCAGCAGCCCGCCGGGACTAGCGGGAGCGGGCACAGATACGCAGTATTTT
D gene: NA; clone size: NA; J gene: TRBJ2-1; V gene: TRBV18; CDR3 protein: CASSPNLPMSLSDNEQFF; CDR3 DNA: TGTGCCAGCTCACCAAATCTGCCAATGAGTCTCTCGGACAATGAGCAGTTCTTC
D gene: NA; clone size: NA; J gene: TRBJ2-2; V gene: TRBV5-8; CDR3 protein: CASSFRVARNTGELFF; CDR3 DNA: TGTGCCAGCAGCTTTAGGGTAGCGAGGAACACCGGGGAGCTGTTTTTT
D gene: TRBD1; clone size: NA; J gene: TRBJ1-2; V gene: TRBV10-3; CDR3 protein: CAISWDRGYGYTF; CDR3 DNA: TGTGCCATCAGTTGGGACAGGGGGTATGGCTACACCTTC
D gene: TRBD1; clone size: NA; J gene: TRBJ2-7; V gene: TRBV5-4; CDR3 protein: CASSSGQGLNEQYF; CDR3 DNA: TGTGCCAGCAGCTCGGGACAGGGGCTGAACGAGCAGTACTTC
D gene: NA; clone size: NA; J gene: TRBJ1-1; V gene: TRBV6-5; CDR3 protein: CTSSSIRGNTEAFF; CDR3 DNA: TGTACCAGCAGTTCAATCAGGGGGAACACTGAAGCTTTCTTT
D gene: NA; clone size: few; J gene: TRBJ2-4; V gene: TRBV19; CDR3 protein: CASSIGLRGGIAKNIQYF; CDR3 DNA: TGTGCCAGTAGTATCGGGCTTAGGGGAGGCATAGCCAAAAACATTCAGTACTTC
D gene: NA; clone size: NA; J gene: TRBJ2-6; V gene: TRBV9; CDR3 protein: CASSVGSRTASGANVLTF; CDR3 DNA: TGTGCCAGCAGCGTGGGATCAAGGACAGCCTCTGGGGCCAACGTCCTGACTTTC
D gene: NA; clone size: NA; J gene: TRBJ1-6; V gene: TRBV7-3; CDR3 protein: CASSLQGYNSPLHF; CDR3 DNA: TGTGCCAGCAGCTTACAGGGATATAATTCACCCCTCCACTTT
D gene: TRBD2; clone size: NA; J gene: TRBJ2-1; V gene: TRBV5-1; CDR3 protein: CASRKLAGNNEQFF; CDR3 DNA: TGCGCCAGCAGGAAACTAGCGGGGAACAATGAGCAGTTCTTC
D gene: NA; clone size: NA; J gene: TRBJ2-2; V gene: TRBV2; CDR3 protein: CASRRNTGELFF; CDR3 DNA: TGTGCCAGCAGGAGAAACACCGGGGAGCTGTTTTTT
D gene: NA; clone size: NA; J gene: TRBJ1-5; V gene: TRBV2; CDR3 protein: CASGGGGFYQPQHF; CDR3 DNA: TGTGCCAGCGGTGGGGGGGGCTTCTATCAGCCCCAGCATTTT
D gene: NA; clone size: NA; J gene: TRBJ2-1; V gene: TRBV11-2; CDR3 protein: CASSARTTTIKNNEQFF; CDR3 DNA: TGTGCCAGCAGCGCGCGGACTACCACCATTAAAAACAATGAGCAGTTCTTC
D gene: NA; clone size: NA; J gene: TRBJ1-1; V gene: TRBV2; CDR3 protein: CASSKEGAETEAFF; CDR3 DNA: TGTGCCAGCAGTAAGGAAGGGGCAGAGACTGAAGCTTTCTTT
D gene: NA; clone size: NA; J gene: TRBJ1-4; V gene: TRBV29-1; CDR3 protein: CSAGGTNEKLFF; CDR3 DNA: TGCAGCGCGGGGGGAACTAATGAAAAACTGTTTTTT
D gene: TRBD1; clone size: NA; J gene: TRBJ1-2; V gene: TRBV30; CDR3 protein: CAWAGGYGYTF; CDR3 DNA: TGTGCCTGGGCAGGGGGATATGGCTACACCTTC
D gene: NA; clone size: NA; J gene: TRBJ1-1; V gene: TRBV7-7; CDR3 protein: CASSSQVNTEAFF; CDR3 DNA: TGTGCTAGCAGCTCGCAGGTGAACACTGAAGCTTTCTTT